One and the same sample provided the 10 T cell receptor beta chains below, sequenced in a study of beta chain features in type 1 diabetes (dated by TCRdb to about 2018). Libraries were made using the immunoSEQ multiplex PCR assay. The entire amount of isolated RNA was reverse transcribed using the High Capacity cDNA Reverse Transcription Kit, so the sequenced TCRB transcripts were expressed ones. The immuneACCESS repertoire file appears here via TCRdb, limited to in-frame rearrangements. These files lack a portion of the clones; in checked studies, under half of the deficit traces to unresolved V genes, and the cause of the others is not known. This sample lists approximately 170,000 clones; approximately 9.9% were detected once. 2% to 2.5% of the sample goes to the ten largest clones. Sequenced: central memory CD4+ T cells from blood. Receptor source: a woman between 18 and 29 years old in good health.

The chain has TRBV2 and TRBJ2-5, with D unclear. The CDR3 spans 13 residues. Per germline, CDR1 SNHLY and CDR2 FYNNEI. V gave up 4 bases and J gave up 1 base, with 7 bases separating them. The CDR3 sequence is CASSGPPQETQYF. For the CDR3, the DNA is TGTGCCAGCAGTGGGCCTCCCCAAGAGACCCAGTACTTC.

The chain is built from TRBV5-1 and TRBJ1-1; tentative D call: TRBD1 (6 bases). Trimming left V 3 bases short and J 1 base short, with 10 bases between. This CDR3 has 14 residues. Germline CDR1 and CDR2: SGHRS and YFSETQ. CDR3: CASSSTGQNTEAFF. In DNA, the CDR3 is TGCGCCAGCAGCTCGACGGGACAGAACACTGAAGCTTTCTTT.

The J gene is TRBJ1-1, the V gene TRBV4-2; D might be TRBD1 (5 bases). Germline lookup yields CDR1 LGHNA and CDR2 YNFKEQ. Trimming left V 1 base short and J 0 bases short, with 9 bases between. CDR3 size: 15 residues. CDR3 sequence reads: CASSQARGLNTEAFF. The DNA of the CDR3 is TGTGCCAGCAGCCAAGCAAGGGGTCTGAACACTGAAGCTTTCTTT.

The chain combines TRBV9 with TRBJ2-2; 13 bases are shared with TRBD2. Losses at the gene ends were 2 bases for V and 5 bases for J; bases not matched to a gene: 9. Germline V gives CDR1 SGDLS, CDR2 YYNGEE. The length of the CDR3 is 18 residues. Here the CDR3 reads CASSVGGLAGVGTGELFF. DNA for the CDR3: TGTGCCAGCAGCGTGGGTGGACTAGCGGGAGTGGGGACCGGGGAGCTGTTTTTT.

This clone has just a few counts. Here the CDR3 reads CASSPAANEQYF. CDR3 in DNA: TGTGCCAGCTCACCGGCTGCCAACGAGCAGTACTTC. The V gene is TRBV18, the J gene TRBJ2-7; D gene uncertain. The CDR3 loop spans 12 amino acids. V was cut by 3 bases and J by 5 bases, with 8 bases left in between. Germline CDR1 reads KGHSH; CDR2 reads LQKENI.

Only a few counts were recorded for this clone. In DNA form, the CDR3 reads TGTGCCAGCAGTTACTCGGGACAGGGGACCGGGGAGCTGTTTTTT. Amino acids: CASSYSGQGTGELFF. This chain links TRBV6-6 with TRBJ2-2; the match to TRBD1 covers 10 bases. With 0 bases clipped from V and 5 bases from J, the junction kept 0 bases outside the gene matches. Germline assignment: CDR1 MNHNY and CDR2 SVGAGI (reference sequence). The length of the CDR3 is 15 residues.

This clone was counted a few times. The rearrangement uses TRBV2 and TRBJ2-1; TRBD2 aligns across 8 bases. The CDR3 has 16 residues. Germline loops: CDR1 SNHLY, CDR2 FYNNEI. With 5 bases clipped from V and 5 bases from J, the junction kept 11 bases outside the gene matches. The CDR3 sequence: CASSPRLSGSHNEQFF. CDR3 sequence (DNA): TGTGCCAGCAGTCCCCGCTTAAGCGGGAGCCACAATGAGCAGTTCTTC. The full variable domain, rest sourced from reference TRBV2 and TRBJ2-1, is EPEVTQTPSHQVTQMGQEVILRCVPISNHLYFYWYRQILGQKVEFLVSFYNNEISEKSEIFDDQFSVERPDGSNFTLKIRSTKLEDSAMYFCASSPRLSGSHNEQFFGPGTRLTVL.

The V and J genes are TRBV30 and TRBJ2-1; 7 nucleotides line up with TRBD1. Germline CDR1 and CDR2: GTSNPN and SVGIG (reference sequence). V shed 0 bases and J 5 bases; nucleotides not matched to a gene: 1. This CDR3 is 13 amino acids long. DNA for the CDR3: TGTGCCTGGAGTGTACAGGGGAACAATGAGCAGTTCTTC. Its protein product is CAWSVQGNNEQFF.

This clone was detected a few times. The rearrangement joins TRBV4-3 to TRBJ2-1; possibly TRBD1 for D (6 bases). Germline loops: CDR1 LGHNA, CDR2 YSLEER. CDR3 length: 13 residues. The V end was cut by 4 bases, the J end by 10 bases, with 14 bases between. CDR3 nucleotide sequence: TGCGCCAGCAGCCCAAACAGGGAAAGAGAGCAGTTCTTC. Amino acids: CASSPNREREQFF.

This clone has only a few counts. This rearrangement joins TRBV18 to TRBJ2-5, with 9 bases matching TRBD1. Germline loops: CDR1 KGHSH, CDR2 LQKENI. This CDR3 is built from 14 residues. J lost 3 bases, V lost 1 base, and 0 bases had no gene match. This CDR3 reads CASSPRTGEETQYF. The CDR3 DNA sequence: TGTGCCAGCTCACCACGGACAGGGGAAGAGACCCAGTACTTC.